This T cell receptor (beta chain) was found in a study of CD8+ T cells in alopecia areata. Regarding this clone: Its specificity is not known.

Stated treatment: oral pan-JAK inhibitor, 5-10 mg twice daily. Sampling of alopecia areata patients yielded lesional scalp punch biopsies as well as peripheral blood. Notes on the study in general: Many expanded lesional clones remained in scalp and blood on tofacitinib.

Sequencing templates came from extracted RNA that was reverse transcribed into cDNA. Some clones are missing from TCRdb's copy, which holds only in-frame ones; the method was immunoSEQ multiplex PCR. The sample lists a few hundred thousand clones, approximately 38% seen once, with about 0.48% in the top ten. The starting material was CD4+ T cells sorted from blood, obtained at approximately week 34, from a patient treated with tofacitinib. This sequence was found in a human donor with alopecia areata.

CDR3 sequence reads: CATSRGDSLMAFF. The CDR3 region has the DNA TGTGCCACCAGCAGAGGGGACAGCCTGATGGCTTTCTTT. The rearrangement links TRBV15 to TRBJ1-1; 7 positions match TRBD1. V lost 1 base and J lost 11; bases outside the gene matches: 7. This CDR3 is 13 amino acids long. Germline V gene sequence: CDR1 LNHNV, CDR2 YYDKDF (reference sequence).